This entry lists 2 T cell receptor beta chains sequenced from one sample in a study of identical twins. TCRdb re-called the 5' RACE reads through MiXCR, storing one row per CDR3 protein. The sample holds 400,000 to 650,000 distinct CDR3 sequences; approximately 22% are singletons and the top ten take under 0.95%. The data also belong to a second study, concerning T cells expressing NK-cell markers.

Sequencing used CD4+ T cells sorted from blood. The receptors were sampled from a woman aged 18-29 years in good health.

This clonotype was detected many times. V gene TRBV20-1 combines with J gene TRBJ2-3, with 10 bases aligning to TRBD2. Unmatched junction bases numbered 1, after V lost 4 bases and J lost 3 bases. CDR1 and CDR2 from the germline V gene are DFQATT and SNEGSKA (reference sequence). The CDR3 runs to 13 residues. The DNA for the CDR3 is TGCAGTGCTACTAGCGGGGGTACAGATACGCAGTATTTT. Protein: CSATSGGTDTQYF.

The J gene is TRBJ2-2, the V gene TRBV4-3, with 9 positions matching TRBD1. The ends lost 0 bases at V and 6 bases at J; junction bases unmatched: 5. This CDR3 region has 16 residues. CDR1 and CDR2 from the germline V gene are LGHNA and YSLEER. In nucleotides, the CDR3 is TGCGCCAGCAGCCAAGAACAGGGGGCCAGAGCCGGGGAGCTGTTTTTT. This encodes CASSQEQGARAGELFF.